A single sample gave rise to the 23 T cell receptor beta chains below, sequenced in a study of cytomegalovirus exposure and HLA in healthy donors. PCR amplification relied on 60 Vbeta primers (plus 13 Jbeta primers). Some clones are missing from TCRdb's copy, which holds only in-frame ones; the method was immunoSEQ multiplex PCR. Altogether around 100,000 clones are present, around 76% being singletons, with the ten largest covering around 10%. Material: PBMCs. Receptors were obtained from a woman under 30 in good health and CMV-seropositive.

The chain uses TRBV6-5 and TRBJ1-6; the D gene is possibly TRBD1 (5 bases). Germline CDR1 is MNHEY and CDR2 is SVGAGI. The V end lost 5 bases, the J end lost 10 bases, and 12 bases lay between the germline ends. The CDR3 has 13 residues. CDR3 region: CASSEARDSPLHF. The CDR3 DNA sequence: TGTGCCAGCAGTGAAGCGCGGGACTCACCCCTCCACTTT.

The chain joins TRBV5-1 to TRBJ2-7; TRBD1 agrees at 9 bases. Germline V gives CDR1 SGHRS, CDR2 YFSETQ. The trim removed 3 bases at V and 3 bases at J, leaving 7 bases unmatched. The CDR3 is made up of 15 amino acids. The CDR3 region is CASSSGQGAVYEQYF. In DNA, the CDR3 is TGCGCCAGCAGCTCGGGACAGGGAGCGGTCTACGAGCAGTACTTC. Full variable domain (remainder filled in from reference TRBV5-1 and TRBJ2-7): KAGVTQTPRYLIKTRGQQVTLSCSPISGHRSVSWYQQTPGQGLQFLFEYFSETQRNKGNFPGRFSGRQFSNSRSEMNVSTLELGDSALYLCASSSGQGAVYEQYFGPGTRLTVT.

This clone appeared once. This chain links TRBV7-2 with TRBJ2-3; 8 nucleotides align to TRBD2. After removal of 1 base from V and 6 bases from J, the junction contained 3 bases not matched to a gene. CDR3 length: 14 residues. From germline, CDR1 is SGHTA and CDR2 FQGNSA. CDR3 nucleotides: TGTGCCAGCAGCTTAGGGACTAGCCGGGATACGCAGTATTTT. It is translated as CASSLGTSRDTQYF.

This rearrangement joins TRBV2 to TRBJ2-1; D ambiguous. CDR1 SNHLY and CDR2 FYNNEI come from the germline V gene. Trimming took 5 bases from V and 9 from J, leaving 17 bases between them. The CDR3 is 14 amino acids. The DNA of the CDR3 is TGTGCCAGCAGTCGATCCTTGCTCTCGGGTGAGCAGTTCTTC. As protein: CASSRSLLSGEQFF.

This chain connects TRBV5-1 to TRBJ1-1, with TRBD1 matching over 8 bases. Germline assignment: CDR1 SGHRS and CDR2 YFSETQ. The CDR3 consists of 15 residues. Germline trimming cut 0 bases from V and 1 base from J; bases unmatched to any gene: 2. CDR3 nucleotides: TGCGCCAGCAGCTTGGCCGGGACAGGGAACACTGAAGCTTTCTTT. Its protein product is CASSLAGTGNTEAFF. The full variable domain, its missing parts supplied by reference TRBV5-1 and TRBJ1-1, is KAGVTQTPRYLIKTRGQQVTLSCSPISGHRSVSWYQQTPGQGLQFLFEYFSETQRNKGNFPGRFSGRQFSNSRSEMNVSTLELGDSALYLCASSLAGTGNTEAFFGQGTRLTVV.

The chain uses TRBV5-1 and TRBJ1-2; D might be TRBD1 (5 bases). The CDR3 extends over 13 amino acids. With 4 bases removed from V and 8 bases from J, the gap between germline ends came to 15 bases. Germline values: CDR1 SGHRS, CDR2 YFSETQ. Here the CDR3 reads CASSPEGVRGYTF. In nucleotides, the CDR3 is TGCGCCAGCAGCCCCGAAGGGGTGCGCGGCTACACCTTC.

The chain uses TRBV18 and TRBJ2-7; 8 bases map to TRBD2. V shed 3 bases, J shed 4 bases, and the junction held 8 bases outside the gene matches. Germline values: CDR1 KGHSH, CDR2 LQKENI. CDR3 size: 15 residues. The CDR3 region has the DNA TGTGCCAGCTCACCCCCGACTAGCGAAAGATACGAGCAGTACTTC. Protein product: CASSPPTSERYEQYF.

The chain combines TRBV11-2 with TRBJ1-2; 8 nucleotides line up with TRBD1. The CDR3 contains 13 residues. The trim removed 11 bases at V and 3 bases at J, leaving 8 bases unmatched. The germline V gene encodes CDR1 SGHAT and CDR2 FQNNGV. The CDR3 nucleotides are TGTGCCGGGAAAGACAGGGGAGACTATGGCTACACCTTC. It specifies CAGKDRGDYGYTF. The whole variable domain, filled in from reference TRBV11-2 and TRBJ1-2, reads EAGVAQSPRYKIIEKRQSVAFWCNPISGHATLYWYQQILGQGPKLLIQFQNNGVVDDSQLPKDRFSAERLKGVDSTLKIQPAKLEDSAVYLCAGKDRGDYGYTFGSGTRLTVV.

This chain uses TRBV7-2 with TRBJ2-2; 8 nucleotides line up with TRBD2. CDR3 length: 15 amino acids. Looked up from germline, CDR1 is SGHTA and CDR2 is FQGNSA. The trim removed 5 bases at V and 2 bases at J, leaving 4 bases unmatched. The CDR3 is CASSKWTSNTGELFF. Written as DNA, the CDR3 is TGTGCCAGCAGCAAGTGGACTAGCAACACCGGGGAGCTGTTTTTT. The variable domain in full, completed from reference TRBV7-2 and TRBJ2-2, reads GAGVSQSPSNKVTEKGKDVELRCDPISGHTALYWYRQSLGQGLEFLIYFQGNSAPDKSGLPSDRFSAERTGGSVSTLTIQRTQQEDSAVYLCASSKWTSNTGELFFGEGSRLTVL.

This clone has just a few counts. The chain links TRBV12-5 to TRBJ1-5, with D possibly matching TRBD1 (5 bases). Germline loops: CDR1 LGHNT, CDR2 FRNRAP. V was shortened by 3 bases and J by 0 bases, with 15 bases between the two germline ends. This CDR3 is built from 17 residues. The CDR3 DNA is TGTGCTAGTGGTTTTATGTTGGAGGGGTATAGCAATCAGCCCCAGCATTTT. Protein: CASGFMLEGYSNQPQHF.

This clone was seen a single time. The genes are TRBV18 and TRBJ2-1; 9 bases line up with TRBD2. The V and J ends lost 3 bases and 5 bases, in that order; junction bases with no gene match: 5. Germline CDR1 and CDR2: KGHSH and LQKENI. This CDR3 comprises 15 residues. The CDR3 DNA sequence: TGTGCCAGCTCACCGCGCTCTAGCGGGGACAATGAGCAGTTCTTC. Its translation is CASSPRSSGDNEQFF.

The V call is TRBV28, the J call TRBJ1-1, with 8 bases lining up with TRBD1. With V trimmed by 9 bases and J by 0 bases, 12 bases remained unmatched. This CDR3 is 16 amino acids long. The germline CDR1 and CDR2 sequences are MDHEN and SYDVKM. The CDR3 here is CASAQGAGYLNTEAFF. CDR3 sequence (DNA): TGTGCCAGTGCGCAGGGGGCTGGGTATTTGAACACTGAAGCTTTCTTT.

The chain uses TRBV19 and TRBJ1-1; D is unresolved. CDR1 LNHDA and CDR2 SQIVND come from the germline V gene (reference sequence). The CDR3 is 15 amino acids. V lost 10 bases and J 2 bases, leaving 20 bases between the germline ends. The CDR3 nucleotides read TGTGCCACCTCCCTGCTTGCGGGCCTCAACACTGAAGCTTTCTTT. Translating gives CATSLLAGLNTEAFF.

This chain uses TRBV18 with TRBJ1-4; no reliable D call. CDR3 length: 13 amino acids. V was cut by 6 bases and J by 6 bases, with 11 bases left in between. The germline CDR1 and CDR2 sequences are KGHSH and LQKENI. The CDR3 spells CASSQISDEKLFF. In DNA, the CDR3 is TGTGCCAGCTCTCAGATATCTGATGAAAAACTGTTTTTT.

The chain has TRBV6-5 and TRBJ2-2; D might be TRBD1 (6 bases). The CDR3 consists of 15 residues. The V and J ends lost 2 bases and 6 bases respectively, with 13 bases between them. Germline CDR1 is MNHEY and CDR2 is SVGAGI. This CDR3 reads CASSYADEGAGELFF. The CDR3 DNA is TGTGCCAGCAGTTACGCGGACGAGGGGGCCGGGGAGCTGTTTTTT.

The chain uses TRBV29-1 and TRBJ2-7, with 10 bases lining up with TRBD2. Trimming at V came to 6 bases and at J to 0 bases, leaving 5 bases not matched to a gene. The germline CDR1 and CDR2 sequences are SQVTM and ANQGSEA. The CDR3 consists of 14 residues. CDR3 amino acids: CSVRTSGSSYEQYF. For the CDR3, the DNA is TGCAGCGTAAGGACTAGCGGCAGCTCCTACGAGCAGTACTTC.

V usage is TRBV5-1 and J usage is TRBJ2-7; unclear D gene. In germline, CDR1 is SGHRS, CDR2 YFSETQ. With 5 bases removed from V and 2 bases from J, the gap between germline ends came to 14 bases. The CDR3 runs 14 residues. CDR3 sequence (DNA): TGCGCCAGCAGACTCAGGCCCCTCACCTACGAGCAGTACTTC. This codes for CASRLRPLTYEQYF.

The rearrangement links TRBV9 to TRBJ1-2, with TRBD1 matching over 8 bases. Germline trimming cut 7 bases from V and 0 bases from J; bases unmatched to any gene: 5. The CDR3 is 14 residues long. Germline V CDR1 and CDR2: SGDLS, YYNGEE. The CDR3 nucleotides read TGTGCCAGCGCACAGGGGGGAGCTAACTATGGCTACACCTTC. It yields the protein CASAQGGANYGYTF.

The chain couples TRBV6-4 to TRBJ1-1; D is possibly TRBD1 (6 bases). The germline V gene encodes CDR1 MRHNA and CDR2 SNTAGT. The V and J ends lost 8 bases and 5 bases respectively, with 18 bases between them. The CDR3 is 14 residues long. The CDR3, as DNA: TGTGCCAGCCGGGTGACAGGATCGAGAACTGAAGCTTTCTTT. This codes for CASRVTGSRTEAFF.

As DNA, the CDR3 is TGTGCCAGCAGTCCCCGGGGATGGGATCAGCCCCAGCATTTT. This gives the protein CASSPRGWDQPQHF. The chain is built from TRBV27 and TRBJ1-5; D unresolved. This CDR3 is 14 amino acids long. V was shortened by 5 bases and J by 5 bases, with 13 bases between the two germline ends. Germline CDR1 is MNHEY and CDR2 is SMNVEV (reference sequence).

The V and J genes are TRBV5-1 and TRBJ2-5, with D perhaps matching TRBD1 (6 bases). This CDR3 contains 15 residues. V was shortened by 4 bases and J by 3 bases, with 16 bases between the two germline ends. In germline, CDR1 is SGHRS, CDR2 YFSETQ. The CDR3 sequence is CASSPGQGREETQYF. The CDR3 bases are TGCGCCAGCAGCCCGGGACAAGGCCGTGAAGAGACCCAGTACTTC. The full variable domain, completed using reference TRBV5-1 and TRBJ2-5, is KAGVTQTPRYLIKTRGQQVTLSCSPISGHRSVSWYQQTPGQGLQFLFEYFSETQRNKGNFPGRFSGRQFSNSRSEMNVSTLELGDSALYLCASSPGQGREETQYFGPGTRLLVL.

DNA of the CDR3: TGTGCCAGCAGTCTCCAGGGTTTCCCCCCCACAGATACGCAGTATTTT. Translated: CASSLQGFPPTDTQYF. V is TRBV27 and J is TRBJ2-3; D is perhaps TRBD1 (5 bases). Germline values: CDR1 MNHEY, CDR2 SMNVEV (reference sequence). The CDR3 runs to 16 residues. V was shortened by 5 bases and J by 2 bases, with 17 bases between the two germline ends.

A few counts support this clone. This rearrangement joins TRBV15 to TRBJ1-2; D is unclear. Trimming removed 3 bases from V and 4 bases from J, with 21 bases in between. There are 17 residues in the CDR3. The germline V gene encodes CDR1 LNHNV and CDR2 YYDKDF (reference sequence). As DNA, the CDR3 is TGTGCCACCAGCAGTGTCTACGGGTTGAGGGAGACCTATGGCTACACCTTC. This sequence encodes CATSSVYGLRETYGYTF.